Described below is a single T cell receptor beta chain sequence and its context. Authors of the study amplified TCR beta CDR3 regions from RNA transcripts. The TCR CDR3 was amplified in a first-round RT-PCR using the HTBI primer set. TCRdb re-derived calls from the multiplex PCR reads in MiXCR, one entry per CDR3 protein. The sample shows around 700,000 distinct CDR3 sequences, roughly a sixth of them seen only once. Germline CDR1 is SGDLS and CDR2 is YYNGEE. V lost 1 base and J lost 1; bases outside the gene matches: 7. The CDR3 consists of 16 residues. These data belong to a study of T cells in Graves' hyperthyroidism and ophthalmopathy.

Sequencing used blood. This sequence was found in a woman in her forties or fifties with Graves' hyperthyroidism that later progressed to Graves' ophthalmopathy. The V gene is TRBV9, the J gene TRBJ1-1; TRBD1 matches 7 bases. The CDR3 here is CASSVTPGTANTEAFF. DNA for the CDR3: TGTGCCAGCAGCGTAACGCCCGGGACAGCGAACACTGAAGCTTTCTTT.